This TCR beta chain was sequenced during a study of PD-1 blockade in classical Hodgkin lymphoma. V was clipped by 1 base and J by 8 bases, with 14 bases between them. CDR1 and CDR2 from the germline V gene are SGHTA and FQGNSA. The CDR3 consists of 15 residues. Method: immunoSEQ multiplex PCR; TCRdb's copy keeps in-frame clones and lacks some. The data show around 60,000 clones, roughly 87% seen once. Time point denoted: cycle 4 day 1 (C4D1), after around six weeks of nivolumab. Brentuximab vedotin exposure varied among the patients, all of whom had relapsed after autologous stem cell transplantation.

This receptor was identified in a human donor with classical Hodgkin lymphoma. The sequenced sample was peripheral blood mononuclear cells (PBMCs), obtained before the fourth cycle of nivolumab. The chain has TRBV7-2 and TRBJ1-4, with D unresolved. The CDR3 DNA reads TGTGCCAGCAGCTTAGACTATTCCGGATCCGAAAAACTGTTTTTT. Encoded protein: CASSLDYSGSEKLFF.